This T cell receptor (beta chain) is drawn from a study of blood T cells in healthy people across ages. Across the study: Capture by template switching was about one barcoded beta molecule per two T cells.

For the second PCR, which ran for roughly 6 to 12 cycles, a sample-barcoded 5' primer and a J-beta primer mix were used. TCRdb redid the calling of the 5' RACE reads with MiXCR, one entry per CDR3 protein. The data show some 1,500,000 distinct CDR3 sequences, around 40% seen once. Trimming at V came to 3 bases and at J to 7 bases, leaving 4 bases not matched to a gene. The CDR3 is made up of 14 amino acids. V is TRBV12-3 or TRBV12-4 and J is TRBJ1-4; the match to TRBD1 covers 8 bases. This sequence was found in a woman under 30 in good health. Specimen: blood. The CDR3 sequence is CASSFGTGLEKLFF. The CDR3 DNA sequence: TGTGCCAGCAGTTTTGGGACAGGTCTTGAAAAACTGTTTTTT.